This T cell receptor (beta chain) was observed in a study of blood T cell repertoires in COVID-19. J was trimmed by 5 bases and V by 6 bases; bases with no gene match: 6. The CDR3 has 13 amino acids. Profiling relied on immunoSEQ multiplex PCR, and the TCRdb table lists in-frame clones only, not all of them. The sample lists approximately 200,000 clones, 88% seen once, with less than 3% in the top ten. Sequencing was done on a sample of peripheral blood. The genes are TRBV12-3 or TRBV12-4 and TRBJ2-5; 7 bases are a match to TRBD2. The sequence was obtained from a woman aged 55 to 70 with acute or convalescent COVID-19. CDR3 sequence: CASRPGLEETQYF. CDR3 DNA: TGTGCCAGCAGACCCGGACTAGAGGAGACCCAGTACTTC.